This T cell receptor (beta chain) was captured by sequencing in a study of shared clonotypes between healthy human individuals. This clone was counted only a few times. The split of CD4+ cells yielded CD45RA+ naive and CD45RA-negative memory subsets. The table came from immunoSEQ multiplex PCR; TCRdb's copy has only in-frame clones and leaves some out. The table has some 240,000 clones, just over 65% seen once. CDR1 and CDR2 from the germline V gene are SGHRS and YFSETQ. The V and J ends lost 1 base and 0 bases respectively, with 7 bases between them. The CDR3 length is 15 residues. Source material: memory CD4+ T cells sorted from blood. Indicated subset: CD45RA-negative fraction. This chain connects TRBV5-1 to TRBJ2-2, with D unclear. This sequence originates from a man aged 25 to 45 in good health. In DNA, the CDR3 is TGCGCCAGCAGCTTGAACCCGACGAACACCGGGGAGCTGTTTTTT. Translating it yields CASSLNPTNTGELFF.